This TCR beta chain is from a study of early T cells in non-severe SARS-CoV-2 infection. Germline CDR1 is SGHRS and CDR2 is YFSETQ. The CDR3 contains 15 residues. V trimming: 2 bases; J trimming: 7 bases; junction bases outside the gene matches: 9. Each single cDNA molecule received a unique molecular identifier. A single record per CDR3 protein comes from TCRdb applying MiXCR to the 5' RACE reads. This sample yields 40,000 to 45,000 distinct CDR3 sequences, of which approximately 12% are seen a single time; roughly 16% belongs to the top ten. The rearrangement links TRBV5-1 to TRBJ2-7, with 10 nucleotides matching TRBD1. This receptor was identified in an adult who was a healthcare worker with PCR-confirmed SARS-CoV-2 infection or an uninfected control (not recorded which). The material sequenced was whole blood. CDR3 in DNA: TGCGCCAGCAGCTTCCTTCGGGACAGGGGACCGGAGCAGTACTTC. Translated: CASSFLRDRGPEQYF.